A single sample is the source of the 4 T cell receptor beta chains below, sequenced in a study of blood T cells in healthy people across ages. Primed by a sample-barcoded 5' primer and a J-beta primer mix, a second PCR proceeded for about 6 to 12 cycles. TCRdb reanalysed the 5' RACE reads using MiXCR and keeps one entry per CDR3 protein. There are approximately 810,000 distinct CDR3 sequences in the sample; roughly 34% occur only once, and around 13% lies in the top ten. The sequenced sample was blood. The source is a man between 18 and 35 years old in good health.

This clonotype has only a few counts. The chain is built from TRBV10-3 and TRBJ2-1; 11 bases align to TRBD2. The CDR3 has 15 residues. V was clipped by 7 bases and J by 4 bases; unmatched bases: 6. Germline V lookup: CDR1 ENHRY, CDR2 SYGVKD. The CDR3 DNA reads TGTGCCATCAAGGAGACTAGCGGGGAGTACAATGAGCAGTTCTTC. Amino acid sequence: CAIKETSGEYNEQFF.

The CDR3 DNA reads as TGTGCCAGCACTCTCCGGGTCCCTAATGAAAAACTGTTTTTT. Translated, it gives CASTLRVPNEKLFF. This sequence joins TRBV27 and TRBJ1-4; no firm D call. From germline, CDR1 is MNHEY and CDR2 SMNVEV (reference sequence). This CDR3 has 14 amino acids. The germline V and J ends were trimmed by 7 bases and 3 bases, with 12 bases remaining between them.

This clonotype has just a few counts. This sequence joins TRBV6-5 and TRBJ2-1, with D perhaps TRBD2 (6 bases). Germline V gene sequence: CDR1 MNHEY, CDR2 SVGAGI. V lost 2 bases to trimming and J lost 9 bases, with 8 bases between them. The CDR3 is 12 residues long. The CDR3 reads CASSYTGSEQFF. The CDR3 DNA is TGTGCCAGCAGTTACACCGGGAGTGAGCAGTTCTTC.

This clonotype was counted many times. The V gene is TRBV20-1, the J gene TRBJ2-7; the D gene is possibly TRBD2 (5 bases). The length of the CDR3 is 11 residues. The germline gives CDR1 DFQATT, CDR2 SNEGSKA (reference sequence). CDR3 sequence (DNA): TGCAGCGCAGGACGGGACTACGAGCAGTACTTC. Its protein product is CSAGRDYEQYF.